This T cell receptor (beta chain) was documented in a study of blood T cell repertoires in COVID-19 (TCRdb year 2020). The study in broad terms: Samples covering the acute and convalescent phases of COVID-19 were provided by collaborators in the United States, Italy and Spain. The repertoires were released in a freely available public database meant as a resource for research on the immune response to SARS-CoV-2. Samples were obtained from the ongoing ImmuneRACE study (first 160 participants) and from some 1,300 subjects provided by 6 global collaborators. The dataset comprised deeply sampled blood TCRbeta repertoires from subjects exposed to, actively infected with, or recovered from COVID-19. The prospective study material was composed of cDNA or gDNA derived from T cells, B-cell-depleted T cells, or PBMCs. Sample metadata almost always included a de-identified subject ID, COVID-19 status, age in years and sex. Where available, HLA class I and class II types were obtained from metadata supplied by the sample provider rather than from assay-based typing.

Turning to this clone: What this receptor recognizes is not known. Base-call qualities are not available, and no considerably larger clone is one nucleotide away.

The CDR3 contains 15 residues, cysteine and phenylalanine counted. CDR3 DNA is the only sequence kept; it has 45 bases, read in frame from the first base. V trim: 4 bases; J trim: 2 bases; unmatched bases: 8. From a lookup of the germline V gene (reference sequence), CDR1 and CDR2 are SGHNT and YYREEE. In Seattle, one collaborating source enrolled patients while the infection was active and tracked those patients longitudinally over the course of disease. Collaborating institutions collected whole blood in K2EDTA tubes following their own protocols. Collaborator samples were shipped for TCRbeta analysis as frozen whole blood, isolated PBMCs, or DNA extracted from either sample type. The immunoSEQ Assay, a bias-controlled multiplex PCR, was used to amplify TCRbeta CDR3 regions from genomic DNA. Turning to the authors' computational methods: Within the assay, amplification of reference gene primers was used to estimate how many nucleated cells each sample contained. Sequence reads were collapsed and filtered to measure the absolute abundance of every unique TCRbeta CDR3 rearrangement. For each sample, productive Simpson clonality was calculated by taking the square root of Simpson's diversity index across productive rearrangements. TCRdb's version of the immuneACCESS table is confined to in-frame rearrangements and falls short of the full clone set. An unresolved V gene accounts for under half of the shortfall where checked; the remainder is of unknown origin. The V and J calls and clone size are taken from that table; D and trimming were inferred from the DNA. The sample contains 250,000 or so clones, around 90% of them found a single time. Clones ranked in the top ten supply roughly 5.6% of the sample.

Overall study results and their limits: The quantity of clinical and demographic metadata differed by source and by participant and was supplied without curation.

The sample taken for sequencing was peripheral blood. This sequence uses TRBV5-4 and TRBJ2-5, with 7 bases aligning to TRBD1. This receptor was identified in a woman aged 60-70 years with COVID-19, enrolled during active disease. The bases read TGTGCCAGCAGCGCCTCACAGGGGAGACAAGAGACCCAGTACTTC. Translated, it reads CASSASQGRQETQYF.